This T cell receptor beta chain comes out of a study of blood T cell repertoires in COVID-19. Libraries were prepared by immunoSEQ multiplex PCR; TCRdb keeps only in-frame clonotypes and omits some of them. The sample consists of about 87,000 clones, roughly 80% of them appearing once. Germline values: CDR1 SGHNT, CDR2 YYREEE (reference sequence). V lost 1 base, J lost 5 bases, and 13 bases lay in between. CDR3 size: 15 residues. The clonotype comes from a woman aged 45-65 years with acute or convalescent COVID-19. The specimen sequenced was peripheral blood. The chain couples TRBV5-4 to TRBJ2-1; D possibly corresponds to TRBD1 (5 bases). The CDR3 loop reads CASSLKGPVNNEQFF. For the CDR3, the DNA is TGTGCCAGCAGCTTGAAGGGGCCGGTTAACAATGAGCAGTTCTTC.